This record concerns one TCR beta chain sequence. Antigen specificity is unknown. V lost 4 bases and J lost 1, with 11 bases in between. Per germline, CDR1 SGHKS and CDR2 YYEKEE (reference sequence). This CDR3 has 15 amino acids. This sample is drawn from a study of OX40 agonist ivuxolimab in advanced cancers. At the level of the study: Participants averaged approximately 60 years of age (range about 23 to 80) and were 82.7% male. Three patients, one with hepatocellular carcinoma and two with cutaneous melanoma, achieved partial responses. Study observations and caveats: Among expanded peripheral T cells, antigen specificity went undetermined. Clonal expansion from baseline to week 6 occurred in both CD4+ and CD8+ T cells.

Here immunoSEQ multiplex PCR was the method, and the copy in TCRdb shows in-frame clones only, minus some. The sample shows roughly 53,000 clones, about four fifths of them seen only once. The receptor was isolated from an adult with an advanced solid tumor such as melanoma, head and neck, liver or kidney cancer. The sequences come from CD4+ or CD8+ T cells sorted from blood, collected in a trial of the OX40 agonist ivuxolimab. This chain connects TRBV5-5 to TRBJ2-2; TRBD1 might be the D (6 bases). The CDR3 loop reads CASSATGKNTGELFF. CDR3 in DNA: TGTGCCAGCAGCGCCACAGGGAAGAACACCGGGGAGCTGTTTTTT.